These 19 T cell receptor beta chains share one sample of origin, sequenced in a study of T cell repertoires in cytomegalovirus infection. The antigens for these receptors are not known. MiXCR was run by TCRdb on the reads, yielding one entry per CDR3 protein. Of roughly 800,000 distinct CDR3 sequences listed, around 29% are singletons. The sequenced sample was cultured CD8+ T cells from PBMCs, obtained from culture after CMV antigen stimulation. These TCRs come from a human donor in good health (CMV status not recorded). Some clones in this sample may be carry-over from other donors' samples.

This clonotype has more than one count but fewer than ten. The chain is built from TRBV27 and TRBJ1-6; D may be TRBD1 (6 bases). Trimming cost V 10 bases and J 17 bases, with 18 bases left between them. The CDR3 runs to 11 residues. Per the germline V gene, CDR1 is MNHEY and CDR2 is SMNVEV (reference sequence). The CDR3 sequence: CATKAGQRFHF. The CDR3 DNA is TGTGCCACCAAAGCTGGACAGCGCTTCCACTTT.

This clonotype came up a few times. V and J are TRBV3-1 and TRBJ2-7; weak D call: TRBD2 (8 bases). Trimming removed 1 base at V and 3 bases at J, with 19 bases between. Germline V gives CDR1 LGHDT, CDR2 YNNKEL (reference sequence). There are 17 residues in the CDR3. The CDR3 DNA reads TGTGCCAGCAGCCAAGTATTAGCGGGACAGTACCTCTACGAGCAGTACTTC. Translation gives CASSQVLAGQYLYEQYF.

V is TRBV7-8 and J is TRBJ1-2; no clear D gene. Trimming took 1 base from V and 4 from J, leaving 10 bases between them. From germline, CDR1 is SGHVS and CDR2 FQNEAQ. The CDR3 has 14 amino acids. CDR3 amino acids: CASSLVQDAYGYTF. For the CDR3, the DNA is TGTGCCAGCAGCTTAGTGCAGGATGCCTATGGCTACACCTTC.

In its sample, this clonotype was seen many times. The genes are TRBV7-9 and TRBJ1-5; no clear D. CDR3 length equals 16 residues. The germline V gene encodes CDR1 SEHNR and CDR2 FQNEAQ (reference sequence). The V gene lost 1 base and the J gene lost 3 bases, with 13 bases spanning the gap. CDR3 loop: CASSLGADPYNQPQHF. CDR3 DNA sequence: TGTGCCAGCAGCTTAGGGGCAGACCCTTACAATCAGCCCCAGCATTTT.

V is TRBV6-5 and J is TRBJ2-3; D ambiguous. The V end was cut by 2 bases, the J end by 2 bases, with 11 bases between. The germline gives CDR1 MNHEY, CDR2 SVGAGI. The CDR3 loop spans 15 amino acids. The CDR3 DNA follows: TGTGCCAGCAGTTACGTGTCGATTGACACAGATACGCAGTATTTT. Translation: CASSYVSIDTDTQYF.

This clonotype has just a few counts. The chain employs TRBV6-5 and TRBJ2-5; D gene uncertain. This CDR3 contains 13 residues. V was trimmed by 5 bases and J by 5 bases, leaving 12 bases between them. The germline CDR1 and CDR2 sequences are MNHEY and SVGAGI. The CDR3 DNA reads as TGTGCCAGCAGTCCAGGACCCGGGGAGACCCAGTACTTC. Its protein product is CASSPGPGETQYF.

The chain has TRBV2 and TRBJ2-7; 9 nucleotides match TRBD1. Trimming at V came to 2 bases and at J to 2 bases, leaving 1 base not matched to a gene. The CDR3 runs 14 residues. Germline V lookup: CDR1 SNHLY, CDR2 FYNNEI. CDR3 amino acids: CASSEWDRAYEQYF. The DNA of the CDR3 is TGTGCCAGCAGTGAATGGGACAGGGCCTACGAGCAGTACTTC. Drawing the rest from reference TRBV2 and TRBJ2-7, the complete variable domain is EPEVTQTPSHQVTQMGQEVILRCVPISNHLYFYWYRQILGQKVEFLVSFYNNEISEKSEIFDDQFSVERPDGSNFTLKIRSTKLEDSAMYFCASSEWDRAYEQYFGPGTRLTVT.

The chain combines TRBV27 with TRBJ2-1; no firm D call. V was cut by 3 bases and J by 6 bases, with 12 bases left in between. Germline loops: CDR1 MNHEY, CDR2 SMNVEV (reference sequence). This CDR3 comprises 14 residues. The CDR3 is CASSLPQSGNEQFF. CDR3 coding DNA: TGTGCCAGCAGTTTGCCACAGTCAGGCAATGAGCAGTTCTTC.

In this sample, this clonotype turned up a few times. V is TRBV28 and J is TRBJ2-1; D might be TRBD1 (5 bases). The CDR3 sequence is 13 residues long. The germline V gene has CDR1 MDHEN and CDR2 SYDVKM. The ends were cut back, 6 bases at V and 8 bases at J, with 14 bases in the middle. The CDR3 loop reads CASSPRQIDEQFF. CDR3 nucleotide sequence: TGTGCCAGCAGCCCGAGACAGATCGATGAGCAGTTCTTC.

On this clonotype: The germline gene is not matched at one end of the junction; a read error may be the cause. The chain links TRBV7-2 to TRBJ2-1; D unclear. The CDR3 is 14 amino acids. Germline values: CDR1 SGHTA, CDR2 FQGNSA. The CDR3 loop is CASSLPNFGDERFF. The CDR3 nucleotides are TGTGCCAGCAGCCTACCTAATTTTGGCGATGAGCGGTTCTTC.

Note on this clonotype: The germline gene is not matched at one end of the junction; a read error may be the cause. The chain links TRBV10-1 to TRBJ1-1; possible D gene TRBD1, 6 bases. Germline V lookup: CDR1 WNHNN, CDR2 SYGVQD (reference sequence). This CDR3 contains 15 residues. The CDR3 spells CASRTQRGDNTQAFF. The CDR3 bases are TGCGCCAGCAGGACCCAAAGGGGGGATAACACTCAAGCTTTCTTT.

The chain employs TRBV5-6 and TRBJ2-5; 7 nucleotides agree with TRBD1. The junction had 9 bases not matched to a gene; V was cut back by 0 bases and J by 7 bases. CDR1 SGHDT and CDR2 YYEEEE come from the germline V gene. The CDR3 runs 15 residues. The CDR3 spells CASSLEGAGTLTQYF. The CDR3 nucleotides read TGTGCCAGCAGCTTGGAGGGGGCAGGCACTTTGACCCAGTACTTC.

The rearrangement joins TRBV23-1 to TRBJ2-2; D is uncertain. TRBV23-1 is sorted into the ORF group, with uncertain function. The CDR3 runs to 14 residues. V was shortened by 0 bases and J by 6 bases, with 8 bases between the two germline ends. Here the CDR3 DNA reads TGCGCCAGCAGTCAATCGGGAACAGCCGGGGAGCTGTTTTTT. Protein product: CASSQSGTAGELFF.

This chain connects TRBV10-3 to TRBJ2-5; 9 bases are a match to TRBD1. The CDR3 consists of 17 residues. With V trimmed by 0 bases and J by 7 bases, 12 bases remained unmatched. Germline V lookup: CDR1 ENHRY, CDR2 SYGVKD. As DNA, the CDR3 is TGTGCCATCAGTGAGTCACCGGGACAGGGAGGTGACGGGACCCAGTACTTC. It yields the protein CAISESPGQGGDGTQYF.

This clonotype was seen a handful of times. The chain combines TRBV20-1 with TRBJ2-7; TRBD2 matches at 11 bases. The CDR3 has 14 amino acids. Germline CDR1 reads DFQATT; CDR2 reads SNEGSKA (reference sequence). V gave up 5 bases and J gave up 0 bases; unmatched junction bases: 3. CDR3 protein: CSAWTSGLSYEQYF. The CDR3 bases are TGCAGTGCTTGGACTAGCGGGCTCTCCTACGAGCAGTACTTC.

This chain's CDR3 is CASSDMGGLWGNQPQHF. CDR3 nucleotide sequence: TGTGCCAGCAGCGATATGGGGGGGTTATGGGGCAATCAGCCCCAGCATTTT. The genes are TRBV27 and TRBJ1-5, with D maybe TRBD1 (5 bases). The CDR3 spans 17 residues. The germline CDR1 and CDR2 sequences are MNHEY and SMNVEV (reference sequence). V was trimmed by 6 bases and J by 2 bases, leaving 20 bases between them.

The chain joins TRBV20-1 to TRBJ1-5, with D possibly being TRBD1 (5 bases). Trimming stripped 5 bases from V and 6 bases from J, with 17 bases between. Germline assignment: CDR1 DFQATT and CDR2 SNEGSKA (reference sequence). The CDR3 totals 14 residues. The CDR3 sequence: CSAGPRGVTQPQHF. In DNA, the CDR3 is TGCAGTGCTGGGCCGAGGGGAGTAACTCAGCCCCAGCATTTT.

Here the CDR3 DNA reads TGTGCCAGCAGCATCCGTGACAGGCCCGAATACGAGCAGTACTTC. It specifies CASSIRDRPEYEQYF. This rearrangement joins TRBV7-6 to TRBJ2-7; tentatively, D is TRBD1 (6 bases). Germline V lookup: CDR1 SGHVS, CDR2 FNYEAQ. CDR3 length: 15 residues. V was trimmed by 5 bases and J by 4 bases, leaving 18 bases between them.

A few counts support this clonotype. This chain connects TRBV12-3 or TRBV12-4 to TRBJ2-7, with 7 bases matching TRBD1. Trimming at V came to 3 bases and at J to 7 bases, leaving 9 bases not matched to a gene. This CDR3 comprises 14 residues. This chain's CDR3 is CASSFPGQPWEQYF. The CDR3 DNA reads as TGTGCCAGCAGTTTCCCGGGACAGCCGTGGGAGCAGTACTTC.